This TCR beta chain is drawn from a study of blood T cell repertoires in COVID-19. Study summary: Collection of acute and convalescent COVID-19 samples took place in the United States, Italy and Spain. Sample material is recorded as cDNA or gDNA derived from T cells, B-cell-depleted T cells, or PBMCs.

Germline V CDR1 and CDR2: KGHDR, SFDVKD. The CDR3 extends over 15 amino acids. The V gene end was trimmed by 4 bases and the J gene end by 7 bases; junction bases not matched to a gene: 7. This clone has only a few counts. Using immunoSEQ multiplex PCR, the repertoire was profiled, and TCRdb retains in-frame clones only, with some absent. The sample records about 190,000 clones, approximately 84% being singletons. What was sequenced was peripheral blood. The chain couples TRBV24-1 to TRBJ2-2; 8 nucleotides align to TRBD2. The receptor comes from a woman aged 70-85 years with active or convalescent COVID-19. The CDR3 spells CATSDGREDVGELFF. The CDR3 DNA sequence: TGTGCCACCAGTGACGGGCGGGAGGATGTCGGGGAGCTGTTTTTT.